The 27 T cell receptor beta chains in this list originate from one sample, sequenced in a study of blood T cells in healthy people across ages. The use of a sample-barcoded 5' primer and a J-beta primer mix characterized a second PCR of about 6 to 11 cycles. TCRdb processed the 5' RACE reads anew with MiXCR; each CDR3 protein has one entry. The sample lists fewer than 800,000 distinct CDR3 sequences, 25% occurring once. These same data were also listed under a study on T cells of mothers and their children.

Sequenced material: blood. The receptors derive from a boy younger than 18 in good health.

This clonotype has a handful of counts. This chain's CDR3 is CASSPGTRAYNEQFF. The CDR3 nucleotides read TGCGCCAGCAGCCCCGGGACTAGGGCCTACAATGAGCAGTTCTTC. The genes are TRBV4-3 and TRBJ2-1; 8 bases align to TRBD2. Looked up from germline, CDR1 is LGHNA and CDR2 is YSLEER. The CDR3 has 15 amino acids. The V segment lost 4 bases and the J segment 2 bases; nucleotides outside the gene matches: 4.

In this sample, this clonotype turned up a few times. V usage is TRBV9 and J usage is TRBJ2-7, with 9 bases that match TRBD1. Germline V gene lookup returns CDR1 SGDLS and CDR2 YYNGEE. J gave up 7 bases and V 3 bases, and 8 bases lay outside the gene matches. This CDR3 contains 14 residues. CDR3 amino acids: CASSAGQGISEQYF. DNA for the CDR3: TGTGCCAGCAGCGCAGGACAGGGGATCTCGGAGCAGTACTTC.

CDR3 nucleotide sequence: TGTGCCAGCAGCCCCGGGACTAGCCGCGATACGCAGTATTTT. This gives the protein CASSPGTSRDTQYF. The chain carries TRBV3-1 and TRBJ2-3; 9 bases are a match to TRBD2. The CDR3 is 14 amino acids. With 4 bases clipped from V and 6 bases from J, the junction kept 5 bases outside the gene matches. From germline, CDR1 is LGHDT and CDR2 YNNKEL (reference sequence).

This clonotype was picked up a small number of times. This sequence joins TRBV7-9 and TRBJ1-4; 7 nucleotides agree with TRBD1. The J segment lost 5 bases and the V segment lost 3 bases, leaving 6 bases of the junction unmatched. Germline V gives CDR1 SEHNR, CDR2 FQNEAQ (reference sequence). The CDR3 has 15 amino acids. In DNA, the CDR3 is TGTGCCAGCAGCTTCGACAGGGCTTCCAATGAAAAACTGTTTTTT. Translation: CASSFDRASNEKLFF.

This clonotype has a handful of counts. The rearrangement links TRBV12-3 or TRBV12-4 to TRBJ2-7; a weak D match, TRBD1 (6 bases). Trimming stripped 2 bases from V and 7 bases from J, with 12 bases between. The CDR3 is 13 amino acids. The CDR3 region has the DNA TGTGCCAGCAGTTTACAGGGGCCGGGGGAGCAGTACTTC. It translates to CASSLQGPGEQYF.

The V and J genes are TRBV29-1 and TRBJ2-1; no reliable D call. CDR1 and CDR2 (germline): SQVTM, ANQGSEA. V lost 5 bases and J lost 6, with 8 bases in between. This CDR3 region has 11 residues. CDR3 coding DNA: TGCAGCGTTCACTCCGGCAATGAGCAGTTCTTC. It specifies CSVHSGNEQFF.

CDR3 in DNA: TGTGCCAGCAGCCCCCTTGGGGGGGCTACATTGAACACTGAAGCTTTCTTT. It codes for CASSPLGGATLNTEAFF. The chain joins TRBV11-2 to TRBJ1-1, with D possibly TRBD1 on 6 matching bases. CDR3 length: 17 amino acids. CDR1 is SGHAT and CDR2 is FQNNGV in the germline V gene. V was cut by 5 bases and J by 0 bases, with 19 bases left in between.

This clonotype has just a few counts. This chain joins TRBV11-2 and TRBJ2-7, with TRBD1 as a possible D gene (6 bases). The CDR3 consists of 15 residues. Germline CDR1 SGHAT, CDR2 FQNNGV. Trimming removed 1 base from V and 0 bases from J, with 10 bases in between. CDR3 residues: CASSLGTVNSYEQYF. The CDR3 nucleotides are TGTGCCAGCAGCTTAGGGACAGTCAACTCCTACGAGCAGTACTTC.

The chain joins TRBV7-9 to TRBJ2-1; unclear D gene. Trimming took 3 bases from V and 6 from J, leaving 6 bases between them. The CDR3 spans 12 residues. Germline CDR1 reads SEHNR; CDR2 reads FQNEAQ (reference sequence). The CDR3 nucleotides are TGTGCCAGCAGCTTTTTCGGCAATGAGCAGTTCTTC. Protein product: CASSFFGNEQFF.

V usage is TRBV12-3 or TRBV12-4 and J usage is TRBJ2-7; D is tentatively TRBD1 or TRBD2 (5 bases each). The CDR3 runs to 16 residues. V shed 7 bases and J shed 0 bases, with 19 bases lying between them. The CDR3 DNA reads as TGTGCCAGCACCTCCCTGGGGACGGGGAGCTCCTACGAGCAGTACTTC. Protein product: CASTSLGTGSSYEQYF.

V gene TRBV6-5 combines with J gene TRBJ2-3; D ambiguous. The CDR3 loop spans 14 amino acids. The germline V gene encodes CDR1 MNHEY and CDR2 SVGAGI. Trimming took 5 bases from V and 0 from J, leaving 9 bases between them. The CDR3 DNA reads as TGTGCCAGCAGTAGATGGGCCAGCACAGATACGCAGTATTTT. Its protein product is CASSRWASTDTQYF.

This clonotype was observed a few times. V and J are TRBV4-3 and TRBJ2-3, with D perhaps TRBD1 (6 bases). V lost 0 bases to trimming and J lost 4 bases, with 20 bases between them. Per the germline V gene, CDR1 is LGHNA and CDR2 is YSLEER. The CDR3 length is 18 residues. DNA for the CDR3: TGCGCCAGCAGCCAAGATCACATAGGGACACTCCTACCAGATACGCAGTATTTT. It is translated as CASSQDHIGTLLPDTQYF.

V is TRBV28 and J is TRBJ2-3; TRBD2 matches at 9 bases. The CDR3 runs to 16 residues. V shed 6 bases and J 0 bases; nucleotides not matched to a gene: 7. The V gene's germline CDR1 is MDHEN and CDR2 SYDVKM. CDR3 residues: CASRRTSALSTDTQYF. DNA of the CDR3: TGTGCCAGCAGGCGGACTAGCGCCCTTAGCACAGATACGCAGTATTTT.

The chain carries TRBV13 and TRBJ1-3, with 10 bases that match TRBD1. V lost 3 bases and J lost 7; bases outside the gene matches: 3. There are 14 residues in the CDR3. Per the germline V gene, CDR1 is PRHDT and CDR2 is FYEKMQ (reference sequence). The CDR3 here is CASSFGTGDNTIYF. CDR3 nucleotides: TGTGCCAGCAGCTTTGGGACAGGGGATAACACCATATATTTT. The full variable domain, rest sourced from reference TRBV13 and TRBJ1-3, is AAGVIQSPRHLIKEKRETATLKCYPIPRHDTVYWYQQGPGQDPQFLISFYEKMQSDKGSIPDRFSAQQFSDYHSELNMSSLELGDSALYFCASSFGTGDNTIYFGEGSWLTVV.

A few counts support this clonotype. This sequence joins TRBV7-9 and TRBJ1-2, with D unclear. This CDR3 spans 12 amino acids. In germline, CDR1 is SEHNR, CDR2 FQNEAQ (reference sequence). V lost 5 bases, J lost 2 bases, and 6 bases lay in between. DNA of the CDR3: TGTGCCAGCAGCCCTCGGAACTATGGCTACACCTTC. Amino acids: CASSPRNYGYTF. The whole variable domain, remainder taken from reference TRBV7-9 and TRBJ1-2, is DTGVSQNPRHKITKRGQNVTFRCDPISEHNRLYWYRQTLGQGPEFLTYFQNEAQLEKSRLLSDRFSAERPKGSFSTLEIQRTEQGDSAMYLCASSPRNYGYTFGSGTRLTVV.

V gene TRBV5-6 combines with J gene TRBJ2-7; D could derive from TRBD1 or TRBD2 (5 bases each). The CDR3 runs 15 residues. Trimming pared 2 bases from V and 0 bases from J, leaving 12 bases between. CDR1 is SGHDT and CDR2 is YYEEEE in the germline V gene. CDR3 loop: CASSFDPGASYEQYF. In DNA form, the CDR3 reads TGTGCCAGCAGCTTTGATCCCGGGGCCTCCTACGAGCAGTACTTC.

This clonotype was picked up a small number of times. The chain employs TRBV29-1 and TRBJ2-7; TRBD1 is a possible D gene (5 bases). Trimming cost V 6 bases and J 6 bases, with 9 bases left between them. Germline V gene sequence: CDR1 SQVTM, CDR2 ANQGSEA. The CDR3 is 10 residues long. CDR3 sequence reads: CSVSDSEQYF. In DNA form, the CDR3 reads TGCAGCGTCTCTGACAGCGAGCAGTACTTC.

This clonotype was found a few times. This chain joins TRBV28 and TRBJ2-5; D not resolved. The CDR3 totals 18 residues. Trimming stripped 4 bases from V and 3 bases from J, with 24 bases between. Germline values: CDR1 MDHEN, CDR2 SYDVKM. The CDR3 bases are TGTGCCAGCAGTTCCCCCCGACATTTTCTGTTCCCCGAAGAGACCCAGTACTTC. Protein sequence: CASSSPRHFLFPEETQYF.

The rearrangement joins TRBV4-3 to TRBJ1-1; D call uncertain. V shed 0 bases and J shed 8 bases, with 10 bases lying between them. The CDR3 is 13 residues long. The germline gives CDR1 LGHNA, CDR2 YSLEER. The CDR3 DNA sequence: TGCGCCAGCAGCCAAGACTCGGGAAAGGAAGCTTTCTTT. This gives the protein CASSQDSGKEAFF.

This clonotype has a handful of counts. CDR3 region: CASSLAQPAGYTQYF. The CDR3 DNA is TGTGCCAGCAGCTTAGCGCAGCCAGCGGGTTATACGCAGTATTTT. The V and J genes are TRBV7-2 and TRBJ2-3; tentatively, D is TRBD2 (6 bases). In germline, CDR1 is SGHTA, CDR2 FQGNSA. The CDR3 spans 15 residues. The germline V and J ends were trimmed by 0 bases and 7 bases, with 14 bases remaining between them.

This clonotype was counted a few times. V is TRBV7-2 and J is TRBJ2-4; D is ambiguous. The germline V gene has CDR1 SGHTA and CDR2 FQGNSA. The CDR3 covers 16 residues. Trimming took 4 bases from V and 4 from J, leaving 17 bases between them. The CDR3 loop reads CASSSRTDQMKNIQYF. CDR3 DNA: TGTGCCAGCAGCTCAAGGACGGATCAAATGAAAAACATTCAGTACTTC.

This clonotype was seen only a few times. V and J are TRBV12-3 or TRBV12-4 and TRBJ1-6, with 9 bases lining up with TRBD1. The CDR3 extends over 16 amino acids. Trimming removed 5 bases from V and 9 bases from J; junction bases left unmatched: 11. In DNA, the CDR3 is TGTGCCAGCAGTGTATACCCTCCGGGACAGGGTTCACCCCTCCACTTT. Translation gives CASSVYPPGQGSPLHF.

The V call is TRBV5-6, the J call TRBJ1-6; no clear D gene. The V and J ends lost 0 bases and 7 bases respectively, with 8 bases between them. The CDR3 contains 14 residues. Germline CDR1 is SGHDT and CDR2 is YYEEEE. CDR3 in DNA: TGTGCCAGCAGCTTGGAGGTCAGGAATTCACCCCTCCACTTT. This gives the protein CASSLEVRNSPLHF.

This chain connects TRBV29-1 to TRBJ1-1; maybe TRBD1 (6 bases). Germline CDR1 SQVTM, CDR2 ANQGSEA. This CDR3 has 14 residues. The V gene lost 5 bases and the J gene lost 4 bases, with 17 bases spanning the gap. CDR3 protein: CSVSGAGVATEAFF. The CDR3 coding sequence is TGCAGCGTTTCCGGGGCAGGGGTAGCCACTGAAGCTTTCTTT.

This clonotype came up a few times. J is TRBJ1-5 and V is TRBV10-3; 10 bases are shared with TRBD1. The V gene end was trimmed by 2 bases and the J gene end by 4 bases; junction bases not matched to a gene: 2. The CDR3 runs 15 residues. CDR1 is ENHRY, CDR2 SYGVKD, per germline. CDR3 protein: CAISERQGANQPQHF. The CDR3 coding sequence is TGTGCCATCAGTGAGAGACAGGGGGCTAATCAGCCCCAGCATTTT.

This chain joins TRBV6-1 and TRBJ2-1; no firm D call. V gave up 4 bases and J gave up 6 bases, with 10 bases separating them. The CDR3 is 13 amino acids. Germline CDR1 and CDR2: MNHNS and SASEGT. The DNA for the CDR3 is TGTGCCAGCAGTGCACGGAGAGGCAATGAGCAGTTCTTC. Residues: CASSARRGNEQFF.

This clonotype was seen ten or more times. In DNA, the CDR3 is TGTGCCAGCAGCCAAGCTAGCGGGGGGGCAGAGACCCAGTACTTC. Translation: CASSQASGGAETQYF. The chain joins TRBV4-2 to TRBJ2-5; 12 bases fit TRBD2. The germline CDR1 and CDR2 sequences are LGHNA and YNFKEQ. V was clipped by 1 base and J by 4 bases; unmatched bases: 1. The CDR3 loop spans 15 amino acids.